Below, one T cell receptor beta chain is given with its context. Patients in Seattle were enrolled during active infection, then followed longitudinally. Per the authors' pipeline: How many nucleated cells were present was estimated from reference gene primer amplification. Assay used: immunoSEQ multiplex PCR; TCRdb lists only in-frame clones, some missing. That table supplies the V and J calls and clone size; D and trimming were determined from the DNA. The sample contains 200,000 to 250,000 clones, about four fifths of which appear only once. Germline CDR1 and CDR2: SGHNT and YYREEE (reference sequence). Trimming shortened V by 4 bases and J by 1 base, and 12 bases separated the two germline ends. The CDR3 length is 16 residues. These data belong to a study of blood T cell repertoires in COVID-19. Study at large: Sources were T cells, B-cell-depleted T cells, or PBMCs; the material itself was cDNA or gDNA.

The chain combines TRBV5-4 with TRBJ2-6, with no clear D. The sample comprised peripheral blood. This clonotype was sampled from an elderly woman with COVID-19, enrolled during active disease. The CDR3 sequence is CASSLPEYSGANVLTF. The CDR3 nucleotides are TGTGCCAGCAGCCTCCCTGAGTATTCTGGGGCCAACGTCCTGACTTTC. Together with reference TRBV5-4 and TRBJ2-6, the CDR3 gives the full variable domain: ETGVTQSPTHLIKTRGQQVTLRCSSQSGHNTVSWYQQALGQGPQFIFQYYREEENGRGNFPPRFSGLQFPNYSSELNVNALELDDSALYLCASSLPEYSGANVLTFGAGSRLTVL.